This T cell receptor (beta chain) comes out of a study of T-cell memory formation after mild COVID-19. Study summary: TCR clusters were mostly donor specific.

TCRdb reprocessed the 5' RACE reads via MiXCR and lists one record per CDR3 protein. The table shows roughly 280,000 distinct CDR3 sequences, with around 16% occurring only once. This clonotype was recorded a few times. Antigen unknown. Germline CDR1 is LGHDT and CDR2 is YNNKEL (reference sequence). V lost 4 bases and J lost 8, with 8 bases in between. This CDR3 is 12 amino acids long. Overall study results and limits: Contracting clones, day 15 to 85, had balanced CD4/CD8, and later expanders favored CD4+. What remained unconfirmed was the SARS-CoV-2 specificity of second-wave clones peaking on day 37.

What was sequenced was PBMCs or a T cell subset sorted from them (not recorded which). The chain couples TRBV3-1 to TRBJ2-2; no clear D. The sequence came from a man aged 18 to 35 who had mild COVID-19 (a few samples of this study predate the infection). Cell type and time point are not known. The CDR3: CASSLFLGELFF. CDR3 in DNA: TGTGCCAGCAGCCTGTTCTTAGGGGAGCTGTTTTTT.